This T cell receptor beta chain was obtained from a study of beta chain features in type 1 diabetes. In the study overall: Cell yields, age and gender were similar between patients and healthy donors. Study results and caveats: Any HLA effect on TCRB rearrangement was left unresolved by small sub-analyses. In every one of the four CD4+ subsets, TCRB CDR3s were moderately but significantly shorter in Type 1 diabetes patients.

Naive, central memory, regulatory and stem cell-like memory cells within the CD4+ compartment were sorted using CD45RO/CCR7/CD25/CD127/CD95/CD27. Reverse transcribing all isolated RNA meant expressed TCRB transcripts were sequenced. Generated by immunoSEQ multiplex PCR, the TCRdb table keeps only in-frame clones and is missing some. The sample includes about 930,000 clones, 17% of them seen just once. On this clone itself: Its antigen is currently unknown.

Germline V lookup: CDR1 MNHEY, CDR2 SVGAGI. CDR3 length: 16 residues. The germline V and J ends were trimmed by 0 bases and 4 bases, with 15 bases remaining between them. The source is a woman younger than 30 in good health. The material sequenced was naive CD4+ T cells from blood. The V gene is TRBV6-5, the J gene TRBJ1-2; D may be TRBD1 (6 bases). The CDR3 protein is CASSYSGGPVGYGYTF. The CDR3 bases are TGTGCCAGCAGTTACTCCGGGGGCCCAGTGGGCTATGGCTACACCTTC.